Following are 4 T cell receptor beta chains from one sample sequenced in a study of blood T cell repertoires in COVID-19. Sequencing used immunoSEQ multiplex PCR; TCRdb keeps in-frame clones, though not all of them. This repertoire shows 100,000 to 150,000 clones, over 60% found once; its top ten account for 1.9%. Sequencing was carried out using peripheral blood. The receptor set was obtained from a woman between 70 and 85 years old with acute or convalescent COVID-19.

The V call is TRBV29-1, the J call TRBJ2-1; 8 nucleotides line up with TRBD1. CDR3 length: 16 amino acids. V lost 3 bases, J lost 4 bases, and 11 bases stayed unmatched. Germline V gives CDR1 SQVTM, CDR2 ANQGSEA. The CDR3 DNA reads as TGCAGCGTTGAGGGCAGGGGGCAGACGGGATACAATGAGCAGTTCTTC. This sequence encodes CSVEGRGQTGYNEQFF.

The chain recombines TRBV25-1 with TRBJ2-1; 12 nucleotides line up with TRBD2. The CDR3 has 14 residues. Germline values: CDR1 MGHDK, CDR2 SYGVNS. With 8 bases clipped from V and 5 bases from J, the junction kept 4 bases outside the gene matches. CDR3 region: CASRASGRDNEQFF. Written as DNA, the CDR3 is TGTGCCAGCCGGGCTAGCGGGAGGGACAATGAGCAGTTCTTC.

This clone is a singleton in its sample. The V call is TRBV5-1, the J call TRBJ2-2, with a weak D call TRBD1 (5 bases). Germline V lookup: CDR1 SGHRS, CDR2 YFSETQ. This CDR3 has 13 amino acids. Trimming shortened V by 4 bases and J by 7 bases, and 11 bases separated the two germline ends. The CDR3 region has the DNA TGCGCCAGCAGCCTTGGGGCTAGCGGGGAGCTGTTTTTT. Residues: CASSLGASGELFF.

The gene calls are TRBV6-5 and TRBJ1-5; 7 bases line up with TRBD1. CDR1 is MNHEY and CDR2 is SVGAGI in the germline V gene. There are 15 residues in the CDR3. With V trimmed by 10 bases and J by 4 bases, 13 bases remained unmatched. The CDR3 protein is CATSADQGVNQPQHF. The CDR3, as DNA: TGTGCCACCTCAGCTGACCAGGGGGTAAATCAGCCCCAGCATTTT.